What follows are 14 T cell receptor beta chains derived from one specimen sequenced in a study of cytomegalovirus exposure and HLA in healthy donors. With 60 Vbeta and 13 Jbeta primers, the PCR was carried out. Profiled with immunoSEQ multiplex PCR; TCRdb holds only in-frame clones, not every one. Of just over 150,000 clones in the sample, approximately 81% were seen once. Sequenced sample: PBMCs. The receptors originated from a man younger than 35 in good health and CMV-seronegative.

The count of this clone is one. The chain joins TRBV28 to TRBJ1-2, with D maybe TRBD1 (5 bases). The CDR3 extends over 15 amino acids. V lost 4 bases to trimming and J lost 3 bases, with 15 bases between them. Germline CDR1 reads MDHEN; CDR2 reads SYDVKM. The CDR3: CASSSLGQGDYGYTF. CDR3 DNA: TGTGCCAGCAGTTCCCTTGGGCAGGGTGACTATGGCTACACCTTC.

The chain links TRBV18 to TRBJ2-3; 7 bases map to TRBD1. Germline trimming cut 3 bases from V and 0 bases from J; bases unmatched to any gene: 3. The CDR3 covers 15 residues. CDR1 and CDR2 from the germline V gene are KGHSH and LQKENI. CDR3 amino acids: CASSPRQGSTDTQYF. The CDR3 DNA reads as TGTGCCAGCTCACCGCGACAGGGTAGCACAGATACGCAGTATTTT.

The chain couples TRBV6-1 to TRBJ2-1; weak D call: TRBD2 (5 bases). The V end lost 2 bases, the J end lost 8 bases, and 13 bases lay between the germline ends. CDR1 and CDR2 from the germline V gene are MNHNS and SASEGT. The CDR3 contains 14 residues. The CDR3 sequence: CASSEREGLDEQFF. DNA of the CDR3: TGTGCCAGCAGTGAACGGGAAGGTCTCGATGAGCAGTTCTTC.

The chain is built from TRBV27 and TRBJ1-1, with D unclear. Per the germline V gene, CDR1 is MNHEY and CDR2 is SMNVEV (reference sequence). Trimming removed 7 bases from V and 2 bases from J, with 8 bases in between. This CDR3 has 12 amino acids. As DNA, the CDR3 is TGTGCCAGCATGGCACCTAACACTGAAGCTTTCTTT. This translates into CASMAPNTEAFF.

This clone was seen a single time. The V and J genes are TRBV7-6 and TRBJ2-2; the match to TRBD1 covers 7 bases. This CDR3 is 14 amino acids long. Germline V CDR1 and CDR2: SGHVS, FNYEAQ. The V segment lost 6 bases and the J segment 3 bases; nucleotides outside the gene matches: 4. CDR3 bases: TGTGCCAGCAGTCAGACAGGGTACACCGGGGAGCTGTTTTTT. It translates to CASSQTGYTGELFF.

As DNA, the CDR3 is TGTGCCAGCAGCTTACAGGTCCAGGAAGCTTTCTTT. This translates into CASSLQVQEAFF. The J gene is TRBJ1-1, the V gene TRBV7-9, with D unresolved. V dropped 2 bases and J dropped 8 bases, with 9 bases sitting between them. In germline, CDR1 is SEHNR, CDR2 FQNEAQ (reference sequence). The length of the CDR3 is 12 residues.

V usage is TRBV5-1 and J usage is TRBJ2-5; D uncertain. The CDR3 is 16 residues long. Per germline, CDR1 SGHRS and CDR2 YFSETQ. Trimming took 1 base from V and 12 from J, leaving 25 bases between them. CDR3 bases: TGCGCCAGCAGCTTGCACGGCGCGATCGCCGGGTCGTGGGAGTACTTC. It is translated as CASSLHGAIAGSWEYF.

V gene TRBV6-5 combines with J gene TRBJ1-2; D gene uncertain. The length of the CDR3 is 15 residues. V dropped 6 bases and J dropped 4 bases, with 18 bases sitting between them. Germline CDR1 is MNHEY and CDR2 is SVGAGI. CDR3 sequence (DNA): TGTGCCAGCAGGATAGAACAGCTGACCGTCTATGGCTACACCTTC. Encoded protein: CASRIEQLTVYGYTF.

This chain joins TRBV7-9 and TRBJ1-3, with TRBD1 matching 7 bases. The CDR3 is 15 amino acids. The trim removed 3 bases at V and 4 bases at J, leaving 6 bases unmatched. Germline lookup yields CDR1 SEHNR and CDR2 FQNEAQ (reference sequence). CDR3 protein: CASSLRDSRGNTIYF. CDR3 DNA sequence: TGTGCCAGCAGCTTGAGGGACAGTAGGGGAAACACCATATATTTT. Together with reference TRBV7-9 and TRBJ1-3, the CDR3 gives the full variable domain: DTGVSQNPRHKITKRGQNVTFRCDPISEHNRLYWYRQTLGQGPEFLTYFQNEAQLEKSRLLSDRFSAERPKGSFSTLEIQRTEQGDSAMYLCASSLRDSRGNTIYFGEGSWLTVV.

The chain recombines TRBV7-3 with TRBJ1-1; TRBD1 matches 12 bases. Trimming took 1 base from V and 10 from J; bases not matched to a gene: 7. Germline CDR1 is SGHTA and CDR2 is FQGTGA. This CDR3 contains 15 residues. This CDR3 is CASSLSGDRGPGAFF. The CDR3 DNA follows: TGTGCCAGCAGCTTAAGTGGGGACAGGGGGCCGGGAGCTTTCTTT.

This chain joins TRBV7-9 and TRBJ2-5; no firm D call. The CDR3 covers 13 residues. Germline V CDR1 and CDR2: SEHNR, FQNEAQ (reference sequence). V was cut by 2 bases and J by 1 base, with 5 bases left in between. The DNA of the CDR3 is TGTGCCAGCAGCTTAAGCATCCAAGAGACCCAGTACTTC. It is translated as CASSLSIQETQYF.

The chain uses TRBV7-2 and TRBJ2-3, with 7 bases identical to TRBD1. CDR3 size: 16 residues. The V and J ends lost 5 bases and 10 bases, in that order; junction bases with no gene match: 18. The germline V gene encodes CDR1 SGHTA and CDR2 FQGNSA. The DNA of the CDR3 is TGTGCCAGCAGCCCCCCGACGGACAGGCTCTCGGCCCCGCAGTATTTT. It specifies CASSPPTDRLSAPQYF.

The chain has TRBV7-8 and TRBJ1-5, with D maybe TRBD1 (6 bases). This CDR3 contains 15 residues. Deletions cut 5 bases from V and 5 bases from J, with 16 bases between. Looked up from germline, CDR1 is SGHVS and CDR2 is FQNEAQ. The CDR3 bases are TGTGCCAGCAGCACCAGTGAAGGGGGTGATCAGCCCCAGCATTTT. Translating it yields CASSTSEGGDQPQHF. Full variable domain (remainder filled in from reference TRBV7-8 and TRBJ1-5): GAGVSQSPRYKVAKRGQDVALRCDPISGHVSLFWYQQALGQGPEFLTYFQNEAQLDKSGLPSDRFFAERPEGSVSTLKIQRTQQEDSAVYLCASSTSEGGDQPQHFGDGTRLSIL.

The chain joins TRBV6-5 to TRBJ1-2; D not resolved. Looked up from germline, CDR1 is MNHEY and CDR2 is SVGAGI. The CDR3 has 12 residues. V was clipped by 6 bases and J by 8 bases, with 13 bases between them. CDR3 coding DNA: TGTGCCAGCAGCCCACGGGGTCGGGGCTACACCTTC. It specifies CASSPRGRGYTF.